The clone carrying this T cell receptor (beta chain) was seen a handful of times. One entry per CDR3 protein results from TCRdb running MiXCR on the RT-PCR reads. The sample lists hundreds of thousands of distinct CDR3 sequences, about 14% occurring once. V dropped 5 bases and J dropped 6 bases, with 16 bases sitting between them. CDR1 and CDR2 from the germline V gene are MNHEY and SVGAGI. CDR3 length: 14 residues. The V and J genes are TRBV6-5 and TRBJ1-1; tentative D call: TRBD1 (6 bases). The sample taken for sequencing was memory CD4+ T cells from blood. This clonotype originated in a female donor in good health, serving as a healthy control. The DNA for the CDR3 is TGTGCCAGCAGTAAGCGGGGGGGGGCCGCTGAAGCTTTCTTT. It translates to CASSKRGGAAEAFF.